These 15 T cell receptor beta chains came from one sample sequenced in a study of T cells after somatic rescue of genetic block. Profiling relied on immunoSEQ multiplex PCR, and the TCRdb table lists in-frame clones only, not all of them. The sample yields 70,000 to 85,000 clones, roughly 91% seen once. Sequenced: peripheral blood mononuclear cells (PBMCs). Receptors originate from a man younger than 45.

The chain carries TRBV28 and TRBJ1-1, with 8 positions matching TRBD1. The trim removed 6 bases at V and 4 bases at J, leaving 4 bases unmatched. CDR3 length: 13 amino acids. Germline CDR1 MDHEN, CDR2 SYDVKM. CDR3 protein: CASSLDRVTEAFF. The DNA of the CDR3 is TGTGCCAGCAGCTTGGACAGGGTCACTGAAGCTTTCTTT.

The chain has TRBV30 and TRBJ2-3, with 7 bases matching TRBD2. Germline V gives CDR1 GTSNPN, CDR2 SVGIG (reference sequence). This CDR3 is built from 14 residues. V shed 2 bases, J shed 1 base, and the junction held 3 bases outside the gene matches. The CDR3 sequence: CAWSSRGGTDTQYF. In DNA, the CDR3 is TGTGCCTGGAGTTCCCGGGGGGGCACAGATACGCAGTATTTT.

This sequence joins TRBV7-2 and TRBJ1-2, with unresolved D. V gave up 1 base and J gave up 4 bases, with 4 bases separating them. In germline, CDR1 is SGHTA, CDR2 FQGNSA. The CDR3 totals 12 residues. The CDR3 bases are TGTGCCAGCAGCTTAGGCACCTATGGCTACACCTTC. Protein: CASSLGTYGYTF.

J is TRBJ2-5 and V is TRBV9; 13 bases agree with TRBD2. CDR3 length: 17 amino acids. CDR1 and CDR2 (germline): SGDLS, YYNGEE. Losses at the gene ends were 4 bases for V and 7 bases for J; bases not matched to a gene: 13. This CDR3 reads CASSLTPTSGRAGTQYF. DNA for the CDR3: TGTGCCAGCAGCCTCACCCCCACTAGCGGGAGGGCTGGGACCCAGTACTTC.

The V call is TRBV6-6, the J call TRBJ1-6; D is unclear. Deletions cut 0 bases from V and 7 bases from J, with 10 bases between. Per the germline V gene, CDR1 is MNHNY and CDR2 is SVGAGI (reference sequence). This CDR3 comprises 15 residues. CDR3 nucleotide sequence: TGTGCCAGCAGTTACTCCGCCAGGACCAATTCACCCCTCCACTTT. Its translation: CASSYSARTNSPLHF.

The rearrangement uses TRBV4-1 and TRBJ1-1; possibly TRBD1 for D (6 bases). Germline V CDR1 and CDR2: MGHRA, YSYEKL. The CDR3 covers 14 residues. Trimming pared 5 bases from V and 5 bases from J, leaving 15 bases between. CDR3 residues: CASSSRTGITEAFF. The DNA of the CDR3 is TGCGCCAGCAGCTCACGAACAGGGATAACTGAAGCTTTCTTT.

This clone has a single count. The chain couples TRBV9 to TRBJ1-2; D not certain. The germline gives CDR1 SGDLS, CDR2 YYNGEE. CDR3 length: 13 amino acids. The V gene lost 4 bases and the J gene lost 1 base, with 8 bases spanning the gap. The CDR3 coding sequence is TGTGCCAGCAGCCCGGACCTTAACTATGGCTACACCTTC. Protein product: CASSPDLNYGYTF. Combining the CDR3 with reference TRBV9 and TRBJ1-2 gives the whole variable domain DSGVTQTPKHLITATGQRVTLRCSPRSGDLSVYWYQQSLDQGLQFLIQYYNGEERAKGNILERFSAQQFPDLHSELNLSSLELGDSALYFCASSPDLNYGYTFGSGTRLTVV.

V and J are TRBV11-2 and TRBJ2-7; unclear D gene. Germline CDR1 reads SGHAT; CDR2 reads FQNNGV. The CDR3 has 14 amino acids. The ends were cut back, 2 bases at V and 2 bases at J, with 10 bases in the middle. The CDR3 DNA reads as TGTGCCAGCAGCTTAAGGACCCCCCCCTACGAGCAGTACTTC. Protein sequence: CASSLRTPPYEQYF.

The rearrangement links TRBV7-2 to TRBJ2-7; TRBD2 matches at 13 bases. J lost 5 bases, V lost 3 bases, and 1 base had no gene match. The CDR3 has 14 residues. The germline CDR1 and CDR2 sequences are SGHTA and FQGNSA. In nucleotides, the CDR3 is TGTGCCAGCAGCTTCGGGACTAGCGGGAACGAGCAGTACTTC. Amino acids: CASSFGTSGNEQYF. The variable domain in full, with the rest retrieved from reference TRBV7-2 and TRBJ2-7, is GAGVSQSPSNKVTEKGKDVELRCDPISGHTALYWYRQSLGQGLEFLIYFQGNSAPDKSGLPSDRFSAERTGGSVSTLTIQRTQQEDSAVYLCASSFGTSGNEQYFGPGTRLTVT.

The chain is built from TRBV28 and TRBJ2-1; TRBD1 is a possible D gene (5 bases). Germline CDR1 is MDHEN and CDR2 is SYDVKM. Trimming shortened V by 2 bases and J by 8 bases, and 28 bases separated the two germline ends. CDR3 size: 19 residues. CDR3 in amino acids: CASSLPDTRGWWGADEQFF. CDR3 nucleotide sequence: TGTGCCAGCAGTTTACCGGACACTCGCGGTTGGTGGGGCGCGGATGAGCAGTTCTTC.

The chain employs TRBV19 and TRBJ2-5; TRBD2 aligns across 9 bases. This CDR3 comprises 16 residues. V lost 5 bases to trimming and J lost 1 base; unmatched junction nucleotides: 8. Germline-derived CDR1 and CDR2 are LNHDA and SQIVND (reference sequence). CDR3 coding DNA: TGTGCCAGTAGTTCTTGGGGTAGCGGGGGCCAAGAGACCCAGTACTTC. This gives the protein CASSSWGSGGQETQYF.

The chain couples TRBV7-2 to TRBJ1-5; D is perhaps TRBD1 (6 bases). There are 16 residues in the CDR3. V dropped 1 base and J dropped 1 base, with 11 bases sitting between them. Germline V CDR1 and CDR2: SGHTA, FQGNSA. In nucleotides, the CDR3 is TGTGCCAGCAGCTTAGATGGTACAGGGAGCAATCAGCCCCAGCATTTT. It codes for CASSLDGTGSNQPQHF. The complete variable domain, with remaining parts taken from reference TRBV7-2 and TRBJ1-5, reads GAGVSQSPSNKVTEKGKDVELRCDPISGHTALYWYRQSLGQGLEFLIYFQGNSAPDKSGLPSDRFSAERTGGSVSTLTIQRTQQEDSAVYLCASSLDGTGSNQPQHFGDGTRLSIL.

J is TRBJ2-3 and V is TRBV14; D remains ambiguous. CDR3 length: 17 residues. The V gene lost 1 base and the J gene lost 0 bases, with 14 bases spanning the gap. Germline values: CDR1 SGHDN, CDR2 FVKESK. CDR3 sequence: CASSQVQSLQSTDTQYF. Here the CDR3 DNA reads TGTGCCAGCAGCCAAGTTCAGTCACTACAAAGCACAGATACGCAGTATTTT.

This chain connects TRBV29-1 to TRBJ1-2, with unresolved D. From germline, CDR1 is SQVTM and CDR2 ANQGSEA. Trimming took off 3 bases at V and 7 bases at J, with 12 bases between the two ends. The CDR3 loop spans 12 amino acids. This CDR3 is CSVEFDVAGYTF. CDR3 bases: TGCAGCGTTGAGTTCGACGTCGCTGGCTACACCTTC.

The chain recombines TRBV2 with TRBJ2-5; 10 bases fit TRBD1. Germline trimming cut 9 bases from V and 4 bases from J; bases unmatched to any gene: 5. CDR1 and CDR2 from the germline V gene are SNHLY and FYNNEI. The length of the CDR3 is 13 residues. The CDR3 coding sequence is TGTGCCAGTAGACAGGGGGCGGGAGAGACCCAGTACTTC. Amino acid sequence: CASRQGAGETQYF.